Each of the 4 T cell receptor beta chains below was sequenced from the same sample in a study of blood T cell repertoires in COVID-19. Assay: immunoSEQ multiplex PCR; the TCRdb copy retains only in-frame clones and omits some. The sample holds approximately 61,000 clones, over 65% seen once. Sequencing was done on a sample of peripheral blood. The source is an elderly man with active or convalescent COVID-19.

The chain links TRBV19 to TRBJ1-2, with 7 bases aligning to TRBD1. Germline CDR1 LNHDA, CDR2 SQIVND (reference sequence). V lost 5 bases to trimming and J lost 2 bases; unmatched junction nucleotides: 26. The CDR3 loop spans 21 amino acids. The DNA of the CDR3 is TGTGCCAGTAGTCGCAGAGTAGGGGGCTTTTCTCTTTCCCGGGCGAACTATGGCTACACCTTC. Its translation is CASSRRVGGFSLSRANYGYTF.

This clone was counted only a few times. The V gene is TRBV4-2, the J gene TRBJ2-7; 7 bases fit TRBD2. The CDR3 runs to 16 residues. Germline V lookup: CDR1 LGHNA, CDR2 YNFKEQ. V lost 0 bases, J lost 3 bases, and 8 bases stayed unmatched. The CDR3 nucleotides read TGTGCCAGCAGCCAAGAAGGGTTCGGGGGGAGCTACGAGCAGTACTTC. Its protein is CASSQEGFGGSYEQYF.

The chain is built from TRBV11-2 and TRBJ1-5; D remains ambiguous. The germline V gene encodes CDR1 SGHAT and CDR2 FQNNGV. Trimming took 5 bases from V and 4 from J, leaving 12 bases between them. CDR3 length: 14 residues. CDR3 DNA: TGTGCCAGCAGCCCCTTAGGAGGGAATCAGCCCCAGCATTTT. It yields the protein CASSPLGGNQPQHF.

The chain couples TRBV10-3 to TRBJ1-2, with D tentatively TRBD1 (6 bases). V gave up 3 bases and J gave up 8 bases, with 16 bases separating them. CDR3 length: 14 amino acids. CDR1 and CDR2 from the germline V gene are ENHRY and SYGVKD. This chain's CDR3 is CAISDPAGAKGYTF. The CDR3 DNA follows: TGTGCCATCAGTGACCCCGCGGGGGCGAAAGGCTACACCTTC.